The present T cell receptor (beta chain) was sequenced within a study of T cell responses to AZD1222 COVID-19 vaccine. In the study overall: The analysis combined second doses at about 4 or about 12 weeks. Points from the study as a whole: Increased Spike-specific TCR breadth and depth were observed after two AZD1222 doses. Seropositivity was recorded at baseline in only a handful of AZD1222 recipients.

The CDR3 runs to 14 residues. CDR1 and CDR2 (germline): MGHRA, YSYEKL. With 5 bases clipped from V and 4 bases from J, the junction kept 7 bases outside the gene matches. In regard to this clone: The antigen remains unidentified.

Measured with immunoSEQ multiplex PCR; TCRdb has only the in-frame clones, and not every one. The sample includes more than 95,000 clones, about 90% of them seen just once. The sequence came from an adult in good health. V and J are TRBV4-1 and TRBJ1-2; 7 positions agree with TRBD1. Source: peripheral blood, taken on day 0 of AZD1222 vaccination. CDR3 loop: CASSYPGQRYGYTF. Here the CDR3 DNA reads TGCGCCAGCAGCTATCCGGGACAGCGCTATGGCTACACCTTC.